This T cell receptor beta chain appears in the sequencing data of a study of tumor-infiltrating lymphocytes in oesophageal squamous cell carcinoma. Germline CDR1 reads SGHRS; CDR2 reads YFSETQ. The CDR3 loop spans 15 amino acids. TCRdb passed the reads through MiXCR, listing each CDR3 protein once. The sample has 12,000 or so distinct CDR3 sequences; around 60% are singletons. V usage is TRBV5-1 and J usage is TRBJ2-5; maybe TRBD2 (6 bases). The J call is doubtful: the DNA matches TRBJ2-1 better. Sequencing input: blood. The origin of this receptor is a female donor with esophageal squamous cell carcinoma. CDR3 protein: CASSLVAGSFDEQFF. CDR3 nucleotides: TGCGCCAGCAGCTTGGTTGCGGGAAGCTTCGATGAGCAGTTCTTC.